These 6 T cell receptor beta chains share one sample of origin, sequenced in a study of cytomegalovirus exposure and HLA in healthy donors. The repertoire was sequenced with immunoSEQ multiplex PCR; TCRdb's copy has only in-frame clones and lacks some. The table shows 300,000 to 400,000 clones, with 86% occurring only once. The material sequenced was PBMCs. The receptor source for this set is a woman between 18 and 29 years old in good health and CMV-seronegative.

This clone was picked up a small number of times. Other DNA sequences within the sample encode an identical CDR3. The chain recombines TRBV5-1 with TRBJ2-7, with D unclear. The CDR3 is 11 amino acids. Germline V gives CDR1 SGHRS, CDR2 YFSETQ. Trimming took 3 bases from V and 2 from J, leaving 3 bases between them. The CDR3 spells CASSSTYEQYF. Written as DNA, the CDR3 is TGCGCCAGCAGCTCAACCTACGAGCAGTACTTC. The variable domain in full, with the rest retrieved from reference TRBV5-1 and TRBJ2-7, is KAGVTQTPRYLIKTRGQQVTLSCSPISGHRSVSWYQQTPGQGLQFLFEYFSETQRNKGNFPGRFSGRQFSNSRSEMNVSTLELGDSALYLCASSSTYEQYFGPGTRLTVT.

V and J are TRBV30 and TRBJ2-3, with D perhaps matching TRBD1 (6 bases). CDR1 and CDR2 from the germline V gene are GTSNPN and SVGIG (reference sequence). V was pared by 2 bases and J by 5 bases, with 11 bases between. This CDR3 has 13 residues. CDR3 DNA sequence: TGTGCCTGGAGTTTACAGGGTGTAGATACGCAGTATTTT. Translation: CAWSLQGVDTQYF.

Notes on this clone: Other DNA sequences in the sample encode the same CDR3. The CDR3 loop is CASRTGGSGNTIYF. Here the CDR3 DNA reads TGTGCCAGCAGAACAGGGGGCTCTGGAAACACCATATATTTT. The chain employs TRBV2 and TRBJ1-3; 8 bases are a match to TRBD1. The germline CDR1 and CDR2 sequences are SNHLY and FYNNEI. J was trimmed by 0 bases and V by 6 bases; bases with no gene match: 1. The CDR3 has 14 amino acids.

The V and J genes are TRBV11-2 and TRBJ2-5; D possibly corresponds to TRBD1 (6 bases). The V and J ends lost 5 bases and 2 bases respectively, with 15 bases between them. The CDR3 contains 15 residues. The germline CDR1 and CDR2 sequences are SGHAT and FQNNGV. CDR3 amino acids: CASSRLGQLQETQYF. For the CDR3, the DNA is TGTGCCAGCAGCCGGCTCGGACAGCTACAAGAGACCCAGTACTTC.

The chain has TRBV6-1 and TRBJ1-1, with TRBD1 matching over 7 bases. The CDR3 sequence is 15 residues long. Per the germline V gene, CDR1 is MNHNS and CDR2 is SASEGT. The J segment lost 0 bases and the V segment lost 6 bases, leaving 7 bases of the junction unmatched. The CDR3 DNA is TGTGCCAGCAGCACCGACAGGGCCATGAACACTGAAGCTTTCTTT. It specifies CASSTDRAMNTEAFF.

This clone was recorded a few times. The V gene is TRBV7-9, the J gene TRBJ2-6; the match to TRBD2 covers 9 bases. The CDR3 is made up of 18 amino acids. V shed 5 bases, J shed 0 bases, and the junction held 8 bases outside the gene matches. CDR1 and CDR2 (germline): SEHNR, FQNEAQ (reference sequence). In DNA, the CDR3 is TGTGCCAGCAGCCCAAGACTAGCGGTCCTCTCTGGGGCCAACGTCCTGACTTTC. Protein sequence: CASSPRLAVLSGANVLTF.